Listed below are T cell receptor beta chains from one sample, sequenced in a study of cytomegalovirus exposure and HLA in healthy donors. This table comes from immunoSEQ multiplex PCR, and its TCRdb copy is limited to in-frame clones, with some not included. The sample lists 180,000 or so clones; roughly 79% were seen once. The specimen sequenced was PBMCs. The receptors here all came from a woman aged 18-29 years in good health and CMV-seropositive. CDR3s include the opening cysteine and the closing phenylalanine or tryptophan. A D gene is named only where the DNA matches it firmly. Rows may omit the clone size; those that give it use once, few, many or a size class.

TRBJ1-5,.,TRBV7-8,few,TGTGCCAGCAGCTTAGTGGAGAGTAGCAATCAGCCCCAGCATTTT,CASSLVESSNQPQHF
TRBJ2-3,TRBD2,TRBV4-3,.,TGCGCCAGCACTAAGGGGACTAGCGGGACAGATACGCAGTATTTT,CASTKGTSGTDTQYF
TRBJ2-3,.,TRBV6-6,.,TGTGCCAGCAGTTACGGGTGGGGGGGCGGAGATACGCAGTATTTT,CASSYGWGGGDTQYF
TRBJ1-2,.,TRBV10-2,few,TGCGCCAGCAGTGAAGTACAGGATGGCTACACCTTC,CASSEVQDGYTF
TRBJ1-4,.,TRBV5-1,.,TGCGCCAGCAGGCCCGACGGGGCAACTAATGAAAAACTGTTTTTT,CASRPDGATNEKLFF
TRBJ2-5,.,TRBV10-3,.,TGTGCCATCAGGGGACTGGGCCAAGAGACCCAGTACTTC,CAIRGLGQETQYF
TRBJ2-7,TRBD1,TRBV27,.,TGTGCCAGCAGTTTAGGGACAGGGGGCGTCTACGAGCAGTACTTC,CASSLGTGGVYEQYF
TRBJ1-5,.,TRBV23-1,.,TGCGCCAGCAGTTGGGGCAGGGGCCACCATCAGCCCCAGCATTTT,CASSWGRGHHQPQHF
TRBJ2-5,.,TRBV7-2,.,TGTGCCAGCAGCTGGGGCCGGGGGACCCAAGAGACCCAGTACTTC,CASSWGRGTQETQYF
TRBJ2-6,TRBD1,TRBV13,.,TGTGCCAGCAGCCCGCCGGACAGGAGGCCTGGGGCCAACGTCCTGACTTTC,CASSPPDRRPGANVLTF
TRBJ2-7,TRBD1,TRBV6-4,.,TGTGCCAGCGGGCCGGGACAGGCGACCTACGAGCAGTACTTC,CASGPGQATYEQYF
TRBJ2-5,.,TRBV19,.,TGTGCCACCAGGGCAGGTGGGACCCAGTACTTC,CATRAGGTQYF
TRBJ2-3,TRBD1,TRBV27,.,TGTGCCAGCAGTTTCTACAGGGGGGATACGCAGTATTTT,CASSFYRGDTQYF
TRBJ2-2,.,TRBV12-5,.,TGTGCTAGTGGTTTGGTACGGATAGGGGGGAACACCGGGGAGCTGTTTTTT,CASGLVRIGGNTGELFF